This T cell receptor beta chain was profiled in a study of blood T cell repertoires in COVID-19. Whole-study context: Donors in the United States, Italy and Spain gave samples during acute or convalescent COVID-19. From T cells, B-cell-depleted T cells, or PBMCs came the material, which was cDNA or gDNA.

Clones were sequenced by immunoSEQ multiplex PCR, and TCRdb holds only the in-frame ones, with some missing. The table lists about 310,000 clones, about 85% of them singletons, with about 2% in the top ten. This clone was counted once. Germline values: CDR1 KGHSH, CDR2 LQKENI. This CDR3 has 14 residues. Trimming took 6 bases from V and 7 from J; bases not matched to a gene: 5. Membership in each cohort depended on participant-reported clinical history. The receptor's source is a woman in her twenties or thirties who had been exposed to COVID-19. Sequencing was done on a sample of PBMCs or T cells enriched from blood (not recorded which). V usage is TRBV18 and J usage is TRBJ2-1; 11 nucleotides match TRBD2. The CDR3 region is CASSLAGGINEQFF. The DNA of the CDR3 is TGTGCCAGCTCGCTAGCGGGAGGCATAAATGAGCAGTTCTTC.